These 26 T cell receptor beta chains share one sample of origin, sequenced in a study of cytomegalovirus exposure and HLA in healthy donors (dated by TCRdb to 2017 to 2019). Libraries were built with the immunoSEQ multiplex PCR assay. A mixture of 60 forward primers for TCR Vbeta segments and 13 reverse primers for TCR Jbeta segments was used in the multiplex PCR. TCRdb limited this immuneACCESS table to in-frame rearrangements with V and J called. A share of clones is missing; checked studies link under half to unresolved V genes, and the rest is unexplained. In all, the sample holds 150,000 to 160,000 clones, and nearly 80% of those were seen once. 9.5% to 15% of the sample is in the top ten clones. The sample was PBMCs. The receptors were gathered from a man aged 25-40 years in good health and CMV-seropositive.

This chain joins TRBV19 and TRBJ1-4; D is undetermined. The V and J ends lost 6 bases and 8 bases respectively, with 10 bases between them. Germline-derived CDR1 and CDR2 are LNHDA and SQIVND (reference sequence). CDR3 length: 12 amino acids. CDR3 loop: CASRPNSEKLFF. The DNA of the CDR3 is TGTGCCAGTAGACCTAACAGCGAAAAACTGTTTTTT.

V gene TRBV18 combines with J gene TRBJ2-1, with 10 bases lining up with TRBD2. This CDR3 contains 15 residues. J was trimmed by 15 bases and V by 5 bases; bases with no gene match: 16. The germline V gene has CDR1 KGHSH and CDR2 LQKENI. The CDR3 DNA follows: TGTGCCAGCTCAAGAACTAGCGGGGAGGCGCCCATCGGGTTCTTC. Residues: CASSRTSGEAPIGFF.

This clone showed up just a few times. V is TRBV28 and J is TRBJ2-5, with 8 bases matching TRBD2. The CDR3 sequence is 14 residues long. The V segment lost 6 bases and the J segment 7 bases; nucleotides outside the gene matches: 10. CDR1 MDHEN and CDR2 SYDVKM come from the germline V gene. CDR3 DNA: TGTGCCAGCAGCCTACCCACTAGCGGCGGGACCCAGTACTTC. It translates to CASSLPTSGGTQYF.

In this sample, this clone turned up once. V and J are TRBV18 and TRBJ1-1, with TRBD1 matching 12 bases. V dropped 2 bases and J dropped 4; count of bases not matched to a gene: 2. This CDR3 comprises 15 residues. Germline loops: CDR1 KGHSH, CDR2 LQKENI. The CDR3 spells CASSPRDRGLTEAFF. The CDR3 DNA reads as TGTGCCAGCTCACCAAGGGACAGGGGGCTCACTGAAGCTTTCTTT.

The rearrangement uses TRBV10-1 and TRBJ2-5, with 13 positions matching TRBD2. The J call may be in error: the DNA end matches TRBJ2-7 better. The CDR3 length is 13 residues. Per the germline V gene, CDR1 is WNHNN and CDR2 is SYGVQD (reference sequence). The CDR3 DNA is TGCGCCAGCAGCGGACTAGCGGGAGCCGAGCAGTACTTC. Protein sequence: CASSGLAGAEQYF.

The gene calls are TRBV11-3 and TRBJ2-5, with 8 bases aligning to TRBD2. The J call may be incorrect, as the DNA end agrees better with TRBJ2-7. CDR3 length: 15 amino acids. The germline V gene has CDR1 SGHNT and CDR2 YENEEA. The DNA of the CDR3 is TGTGCCAGCAGCTTAGTGGTTAGCGGGACGTGCGAGCAGTACTTC. Translation gives CASSLVVSGTCEQYF.

The V gene is TRBV27, the J gene TRBJ2-1; tentative D call: TRBD2 (6 bases). Germline V gene lookup returns CDR1 MNHEY and CDR2 SMNVEV (reference sequence). V lost 3 bases to trimming and J lost 0 bases, with 24 bases between them. This CDR3 contains 20 residues. This CDR3 reads CASSFLSSVQILSSYNEQFF. DNA for the CDR3: TGTGCCAGCAGTTTCTTGTCTAGCGTCCAAATTCTGAGCTCCTACAATGAGCAGTTCTTC.

The CDR3 nucleotides read TGTGCCAGCAGCGTAGGCGACAGGGACGGAGAGACCCAGTACTTC. Translated: CASSVGDRDGETQYF. The chain is built from TRBV9 and TRBJ2-5; 7 bases map to TRBD1. V lost 0 bases to trimming and J lost 4 bases; unmatched junction nucleotides: 6. This CDR3 has 15 amino acids. Germline values: CDR1 SGDLS, CDR2 YYNGEE.

V and J are TRBV5-1 and TRBJ2-7; D possibly corresponds to TRBD1 (6 bases). Germline lookup yields CDR1 SGHRS and CDR2 YFSETQ. CDR3 length equals 12 residues. Trimming cost V 5 bases and J 4 bases, with 10 bases left between them. The CDR3 region is CASRSDRYEQYF. The CDR3 nucleotides read TGCGCCAGCAGATCCGACAGGTACGAGCAGTACTTC.

This sequence joins TRBV28 and TRBJ1-2, with D maybe TRBD1 (6 bases). V lost 6 bases and J lost 1, with 18 bases in between. This CDR3 spans 16 amino acids. CDR1 and CDR2 from the germline V gene are MDHEN and SYDVKM. The CDR3: CASRLEAPGVNYGYTF. The CDR3 region has the DNA TGTGCCAGCAGACTCGAGGCGCCAGGGGTTAACTATGGCTACACCTTC.

The chain recombines TRBV6-5 with TRBJ1-4, with 9 nucleotides matching TRBD1. V lost 2 bases, J lost 10 bases, and 5 bases stayed unmatched. Germline V gene sequence: CDR1 MNHEY, CDR2 SVGAGI. CDR3 length equals 14 residues. The DNA of the CDR3 is TGTGCCAGCAGTTACGGGGACAGGGCGGGAAAACTGTTTTTT. Translated, it gives CASSYGDRAGKLFF.

This clone was detected a few times. V is TRBV9 and J is TRBJ2-2; D remains unclear. The length of the CDR3 is 14 residues. The germline V gene encodes CDR1 SGDLS and CDR2 YYNGEE. The V end lost 0 bases, the J end lost 5 bases, and 8 bases lay between the germline ends. The CDR3 DNA reads as TGTGCCAGCAGCGTAGATTTGAGGACCGGGGAGCTGTTTTTT. Protein: CASSVDLRTGELFF.

V is TRBV7-8 and J is TRBJ1-4; tentative D call: TRBD1 (5 bases). The V gene lost 5 bases and the J gene lost 9 bases, with 13 bases spanning the gap. Germline V gene sequence: CDR1 SGHVS, CDR2 FQNEAQ. The CDR3 has 13 amino acids. This chain's CDR3 is CASSLPQGQKLFF. The DNA of the CDR3 is TGTGCCAGCAGCCTACCCCAGGGTCAAAAACTGTTTTTT.

This clone has a single count. The V call is TRBV27, the J call TRBJ2-5, with 7 bases fitting TRBD2. The J call may be wrong; the DNA end is better matched by TRBJ2-7. Per germline, CDR1 MNHEY and CDR2 SMNVEV (reference sequence). This CDR3 contains 19 residues. The DNA for the CDR3 is TGTGCCAGCAGCCTTCGTGGGCCTAGCGGCGTTGGAAGCTCCTACGAGCAGTACTTC. Residues: CASSLRGPSGVGSSYEQYF.

The chain carries TRBV10-2 and TRBJ2-3, with a weak D call TRBD2 (6 bases). This CDR3 spans 14 amino acids. CDR1 WSHSY and CDR2 SAAADI come from the germline V gene. The germline V and J ends were trimmed by 9 bases and 4 bases, with 17 bases remaining between them. CDR3 in amino acids: CASSTSTTADTQYF. CDR3 bases: TGCGCCAGTAGTACTAGCACAACAGCAGATACGCAGTATTTT.

The chain joins TRBV2 to TRBJ2-1, with 12 bases lining up with TRBD2. The CDR3 extends over 15 amino acids. Trimming cost V 6 bases and J 3 bases; bases outside gene matches: 3. CDR1 and CDR2 from the germline V gene are SNHLY and FYNNEI. CDR3 nucleotide sequence: TGTGCCAGCAGCCAGGGACTAGCGGGCTACAATGAGCAGTTCTTC. Its protein is CASSQGLAGYNEQFF.

This clone was observed once. This sequence joins TRBV28 and TRBJ2-5, with D perhaps matching TRBD2 (6 bases). Per the germline V gene, CDR1 is MDHEN and CDR2 is SYDVKM. V was pared by 6 bases and J by 1 base, with 18 bases between. CDR3 size: 16 residues. The DNA for the CDR3 is TGTGCCAGCAGCTCCCTTGGAGGGGAGCGCCAAGAGACCCAGTACTTC. Its translation is CASSSLGGERQETQYF.

This chain connects TRBV15 to TRBJ1-5; TRBD1 aligns across 7 bases. CDR1 and CDR2 (germline): LNHNV, YYDKDF (reference sequence). This CDR3 is 17 amino acids long. V dropped 0 bases and J dropped 1; count of bases not matched to a gene: 6. The CDR3 protein is CATSRDKRGRSNQPQHF. In DNA form, the CDR3 reads TGTGCCACCAGCAGAGATAAAAGGGGGCGGAGCAATCAGCCCCAGCATTTT.

The rearrangement uses TRBV27 and TRBJ1-6; D may be TRBD1 (5 bases). From germline, CDR1 is MNHEY and CDR2 SMNVEV (reference sequence). Trimming took 0 bases from V and 7 from J, leaving 7 bases between them. The CDR3 loop spans 14 amino acids. CDR3 sequence reads: CASSLSGGNSPLHF. CDR3 in DNA: TGTGCCAGCAGTTTATCGGGGGGGAATTCACCCCTCCACTTT.

The genes are TRBV6-1 and TRBJ1-3; D is possibly TRBD1 (6 bases). This CDR3 region has 13 residues. CDR1 is MNHNS, CDR2 SASEGT, per germline. V lost 6 bases, J lost 1 base, and 7 bases lay in between. CDR3 sequence: CASRDSSGNTIYF. Written as DNA, the CDR3 is TGTGCCAGCAGGGACAGTTCTGGAAACACCATATATTTT.

The chain carries TRBV28 and TRBJ2-2; TRBD1 matches at 8 bases. The CDR3 contains 14 residues. Germline CDR1 and CDR2: MDHEN and SYDVKM. V shed 6 bases and J 4 bases; nucleotides not matched to a gene: 4. The CDR3 region is CASRYRGSTGELFF. In DNA, the CDR3 is TGTGCCAGCAGATACAGGGGGAGCACCGGGGAGCTGTTTTTT.

This clone was observed a single time. This chain connects TRBV5-1 to TRBJ2-5; a possible D gene is TRBD2 (6 bases). Germline loops: CDR1 SGHRS, CDR2 YFSETQ. Between the trimmed V and J ends, which lost 2 bases and 1 base, there was a span of 12 bases. This CDR3 has 15 residues. This CDR3 reads CASSLLADPQETQYF. The CDR3 bases are TGCGCCAGCAGCTTATTAGCGGATCCCCAAGAGACCCAGTACTTC. Using reference TRBV5-1 and TRBJ2-5 for the parts outside the CDR3, the full variable domain is KAGVTQTPRYLIKTRGQQVTLSCSPISGHRSVSWYQQTPGQGLQFLFEYFSETQRNKGNFPGRFSGRQFSNSRSEMNVSTLELGDSALYLCASSLLADPQETQYFGPGTRLLVL.

This rearrangement joins TRBV9 to TRBJ2-3; possible D gene TRBD2, 5 bases. Looked up from germline, CDR1 is SGDLS and CDR2 is YYNGEE. V lost 4 bases to trimming and J lost 8 bases, with 11 bases between them. CDR3 length: 12 residues. CDR3 residues: CASSTDGGTQYF. Here the CDR3 DNA reads TGTGCCAGCAGCACCGATGGAGGTACGCAGTATTTT.

This clone was observed a handful of times. The chain has TRBV4-1 and TRBJ1-4; D unresolved. The CDR3 spans 17 residues. V was pared by 4 bases and J by 0 bases, with 15 bases between. Germline CDR1 reads MGHRA; CDR2 reads YSYEKL. This CDR3 is CASSRRFLTATNEKLFF. CDR3 nucleotide sequence: TGCGCCAGCAGCCGCCGGTTTCTAACTGCAACTAATGAAAAACTGTTTTTT.

The chain links TRBV5-6 to TRBJ1-5; possible D gene TRBD1, 6 bases. The CDR3 extends over 17 amino acids. Germline CDR1 and CDR2: SGHDT and YYEEEE. V was clipped by 1 base and J by 5 bases, with 19 bases between them. DNA for the CDR3: TGTGCCAGCAGCTTGTGGGCAGGGGCTCGAATTTATCAGCCCCAGCATTTT. As protein: CASSLWAGARIYQPQHF.

The CDR3 DNA is TGTGCCAGCAGCTTCCGTACAGGGGAATTGAACACTGAAGCTTTCTTT. Encoded protein: CASSFRTGELNTEAFF. V gene TRBV5-5 combines with J gene TRBJ1-1; 7 bases fit TRBD1. V dropped 2 bases and J dropped 0; count of bases not matched to a gene: 7. Germline V gives CDR1 SGHKS, CDR2 YYEKEE (reference sequence). This CDR3 comprises 16 residues. The full variable domain, its missing parts supplied by reference TRBV5-5 and TRBJ1-1, is DAGVTQSPTHLIKTRGQQVTLRCSPISGHKSVSWYQQVLGQGPQFIFQYYEKEERGRGNFPDRFSARQFPNYSSELNVNALLLGDSALYLCASSFRTGELNTEAFFGQGTRLTVV.